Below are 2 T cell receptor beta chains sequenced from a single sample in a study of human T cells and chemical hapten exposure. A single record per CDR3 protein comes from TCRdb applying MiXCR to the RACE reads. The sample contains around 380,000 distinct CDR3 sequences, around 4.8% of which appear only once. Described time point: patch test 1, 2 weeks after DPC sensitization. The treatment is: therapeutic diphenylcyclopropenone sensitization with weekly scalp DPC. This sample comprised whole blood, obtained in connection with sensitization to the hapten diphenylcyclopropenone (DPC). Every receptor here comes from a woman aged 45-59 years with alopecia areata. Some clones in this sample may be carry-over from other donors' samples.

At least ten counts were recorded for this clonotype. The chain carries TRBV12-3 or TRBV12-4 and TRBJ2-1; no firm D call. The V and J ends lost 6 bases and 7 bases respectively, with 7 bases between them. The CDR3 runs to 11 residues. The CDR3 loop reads CASRILNEQFF. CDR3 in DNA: TGTGCCAGCAGGATCCTAAATGAGCAGTTCTTC.

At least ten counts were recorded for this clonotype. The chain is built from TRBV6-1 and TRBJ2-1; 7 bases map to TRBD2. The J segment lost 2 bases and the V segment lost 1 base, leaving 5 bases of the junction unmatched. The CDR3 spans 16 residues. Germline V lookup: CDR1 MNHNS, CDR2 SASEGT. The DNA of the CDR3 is TGTGCCAGCAGTGAAGAGAGGGCGGGAGCCTACAATGAGCAGTTCTTC. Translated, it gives CASSEERAGAYNEQFF.